This passage covers 6 T cell receptor beta chains from one sample sequenced in a study of cytomegalovirus exposure and HLA in healthy donors listed by TCRdb under 2017. The library was generated by the immunoSEQ multiplex PCR assay. For the multiplex PCR, a mixture combining 60 forward primers for TCR Vbeta segments and 13 reverse primers for TCR Jbeta segments was used. This immuneACCESS table, as held by TCRdb, lists in-frame sequences with V and J called but not all clones. Of the missing ones, under half trace to an unresolved V gene in checked studies; the others have no known cause. The table for this sample lists more than 150,000 clones; approximately 80% of them were counted only once. Around 1.5% of the sample is taken by the ten largest. Sequenced input: PBMCs. The receptors derive from a man between 18 and 35 years old in good health and CMV-seronegative.

CDR3 sequence reads: CASGPMGQGHGYTF. In nucleotides, the CDR3 is TGTGCTAGTGGGCCGATGGGACAGGGACATGGCTACACCTTC. This sequence joins TRBV12-5 and TRBJ1-2; 9 nucleotides align to TRBD1. The CDR3 runs 14 residues. CDR1 is LGHNT and CDR2 is FRNRAP in the germline V gene. The junction had 8 bases not matched to a gene; V was cut back by 6 bases and J by 6 bases.

The CDR3 spells CASSRGGRNTDTQYF. The CDR3 nucleotides are TGTGCCAGCAGCCGGGGGGGCAGAAACACAGATACGCAGTATTTT. This chain links TRBV7-3 with TRBJ2-3; 8 bases fit TRBD2. The CDR3 spans 15 residues. The V gene's germline CDR1 is SGHTA and CDR2 FQGTGA. V was clipped by 5 bases and J by 2 bases; unmatched bases: 6.

V usage is TRBV30 and J usage is TRBJ2-2, with 13 bases that match TRBD2. V was pared by 2 bases and J by 9 bases, with 9 bases of the junction left unmatched. The CDR3 consists of 16 residues. Germline V gene sequence: CDR1 GTSNPN, CDR2 SVGIG (reference sequence). The CDR3 bases are TGTGCCTGGAGTAGGACTAGCGGGAGTAAGATCAGGGAGCTGTTTTTT. Encoded protein: CAWSRTSGSKIRELFF.

V is TRBV28 and J is TRBJ1-2, with 8 bases fitting TRBD1. The length of the CDR3 is 13 residues. Germline V gene sequence: CDR1 MDHEN, CDR2 SYDVKM. The V and J ends lost 5 bases and 8 bases, in that order; junction bases with no gene match: 7. In nucleotides, the CDR3 is TGTGCCAGCAGTCGAACAGGGGGTGAAGGCTACACCTTC. It codes for CASSRTGGEGYTF.

This clone showed up just once. The DNA for the CDR3 is TGTGCCAGTAGTATTGCGCGGGGAGAAAAACTGTTTTTT. Translation: CASSIARGEKLFF. The chain couples TRBV19 to TRBJ1-4; D gene ambiguous. The CDR3 is made up of 13 amino acids. CDR1 LNHDA and CDR2 SQIVND come from the germline V gene (reference sequence). Trimming removed 3 bases at V and 8 bases at J, with 10 bases between.

This clone has a handful of counts. Here the CDR3 DNA reads TGTGCCAGTAGTGCCAGCGGGGGGGCCGGGAATGAGCAGTTCTTC. The encoded protein is CASSASGGAGNEQFF. V and J are TRBV19 and TRBJ2-1, with 10 positions matching TRBD2. The CDR3 covers 15 residues. Trimming took 5 bases from V and 7 from J; bases not matched to a gene: 8. Germline values: CDR1 LNHDA, CDR2 SQIVND (reference sequence).